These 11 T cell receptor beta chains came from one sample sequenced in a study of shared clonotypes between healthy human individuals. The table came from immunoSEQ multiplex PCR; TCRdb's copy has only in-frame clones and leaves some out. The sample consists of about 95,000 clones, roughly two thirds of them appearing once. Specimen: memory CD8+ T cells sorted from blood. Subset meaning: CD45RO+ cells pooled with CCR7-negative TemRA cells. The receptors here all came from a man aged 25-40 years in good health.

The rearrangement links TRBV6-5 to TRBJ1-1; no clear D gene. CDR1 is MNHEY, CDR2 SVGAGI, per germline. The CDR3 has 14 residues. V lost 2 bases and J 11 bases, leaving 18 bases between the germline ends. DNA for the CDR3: TGTGCCAGCAGTTACACCTTGACGGGGTGGGATGCTTTCTTT. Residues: CASSYTLTGWDAFF.

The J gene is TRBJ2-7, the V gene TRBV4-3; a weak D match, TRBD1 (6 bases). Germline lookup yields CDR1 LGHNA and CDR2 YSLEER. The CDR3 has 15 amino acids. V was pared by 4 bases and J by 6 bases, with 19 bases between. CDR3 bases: TGCGCCAGCAGCCGTTTAAGGACAGTACTAGGCGAGCAGTACTTC. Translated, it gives CASSRLRTVLGEQYF.

CDR3 region: CASRAGPTYEQYF. The CDR3 nucleotides are TGTGCCAGCAGGGCCGGGCCGACCTACGAGCAGTACTTC. The chain uses TRBV9 and TRBJ2-7; unclear D gene. The CDR3 is 13 residues long. The germline CDR1 and CDR2 sequences are SGDLS and YYNGEE. Trimming removed 5 bases at V and 2 bases at J, with 11 bases between.

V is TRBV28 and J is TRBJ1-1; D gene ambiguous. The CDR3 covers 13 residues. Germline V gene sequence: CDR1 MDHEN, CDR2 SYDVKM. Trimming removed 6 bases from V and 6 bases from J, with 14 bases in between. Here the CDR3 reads CASSPSGAAEAFF. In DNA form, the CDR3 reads TGTGCCAGCAGCCCCTCTGGTGCGGCTGAAGCTTTCTTT.

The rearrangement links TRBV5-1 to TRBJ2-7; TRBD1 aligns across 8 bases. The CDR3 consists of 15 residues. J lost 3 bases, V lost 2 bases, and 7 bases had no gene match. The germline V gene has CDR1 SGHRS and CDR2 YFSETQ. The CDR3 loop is CASSFRDRSFYEQYF. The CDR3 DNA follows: TGCGCCAGCAGCTTTAGGGACAGGAGTTTCTACGAGCAGTACTTC.

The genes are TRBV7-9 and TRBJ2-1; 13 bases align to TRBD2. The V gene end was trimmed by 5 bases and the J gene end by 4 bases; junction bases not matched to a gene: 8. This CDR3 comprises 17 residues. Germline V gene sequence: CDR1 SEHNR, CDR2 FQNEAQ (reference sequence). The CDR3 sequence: CASSQGLAGRGYNEQFF. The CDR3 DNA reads TGTGCCAGCAGCCAGGGACTAGCGGGAAGGGGATACAATGAGCAGTTCTTC.

In DNA form, the CDR3 reads TGTGCCAGCAGCTCCCCACCTGGGACTCAATATGGCTACACCTTC. Translated, it gives CASSSPPGTQYGYTF. This chain joins TRBV7-9 and TRBJ1-2; a weak D match, TRBD1 (5 bases). The CDR3 length is 15 residues. Germline CDR1 SEHNR, CDR2 FQNEAQ (reference sequence). Trimming cost V 4 bases and J 5 bases, with 17 bases left between them. Full variable domain (remainder filled in from reference TRBV7-9 and TRBJ1-2): DTGVSQNPRHKITKRGQNVTFRCDPISEHNRLYWYRQTLGQGPEFLTYFQNEAQLEKSRLLSDRFSAERPKGSFSTLEIQRTEQGDSAMYLCASSSPPGTQYGYTFGSGTRLTVV.

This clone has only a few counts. In DNA, the CDR3 is TGTGCCAGCAGAGCCCCGACGGGGTACTATGGCTACACCTTC. Translation: CASRAPTGYYGYTF. The chain recombines TRBV6-1 with TRBJ1-2; D is ambiguous. CDR1 and CDR2 from the germline V gene are MNHNS and SASEGT. V was clipped by 6 bases and J by 3 bases, with 14 bases between them. The CDR3 length is 14 residues.

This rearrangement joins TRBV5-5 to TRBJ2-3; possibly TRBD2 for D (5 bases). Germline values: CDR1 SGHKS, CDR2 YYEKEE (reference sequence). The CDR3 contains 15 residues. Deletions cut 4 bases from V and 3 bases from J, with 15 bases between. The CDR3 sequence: CASSRGSSPTDTQYF. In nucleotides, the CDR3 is TGTGCCAGCAGCCGGGGATCCTCCCCTACAGATACGCAGTATTTT.

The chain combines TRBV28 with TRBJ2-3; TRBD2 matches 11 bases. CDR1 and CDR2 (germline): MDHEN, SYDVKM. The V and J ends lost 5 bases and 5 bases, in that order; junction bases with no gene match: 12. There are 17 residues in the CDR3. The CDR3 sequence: CASSDSGRASLGDTQYF. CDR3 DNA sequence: TGTGCCAGCAGTGATAGCGGGAGGGCCTCGTTAGGAGATACGCAGTATTTT. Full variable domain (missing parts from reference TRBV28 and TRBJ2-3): DVKVTQSSRYLVKRTGEKVFLECVQDMDHENMFWYRQDPGLGLRLIYFSYDVKMKEKGDIPEGYSVSREKKERFSLILESASTNQTSMYLCASSDSGRASLGDTQYFGPGTRLTVL.

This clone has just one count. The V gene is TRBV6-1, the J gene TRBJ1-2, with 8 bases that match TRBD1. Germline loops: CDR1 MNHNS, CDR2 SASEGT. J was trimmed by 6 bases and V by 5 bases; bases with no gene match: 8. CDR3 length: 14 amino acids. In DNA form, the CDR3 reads TGTGCCAGCAGTTGGGGACAGGCCAAGGATGGCTACACCTTC. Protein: CASSWGQAKDGYTF.